Each of the 26 T cell receptor beta chains below was sequenced from the same sample in a study of blood T cell repertoires in COVID-19. The repertoire was sequenced with immunoSEQ multiplex PCR; TCRdb's copy has only in-frame clones and lacks some. The table shows 150,000 to 170,000 clones, with around 85% occurring only once. Source material: peripheral blood. These receptor sequences come from a woman aged 55-70 years with acute or convalescent COVID-19.

The V and J genes are TRBV7-9 and TRBJ1-4; TRBD1 agrees at 12 bases. The CDR3 is 15 residues long. Germline V gene sequence: CDR1 SEHNR, CDR2 FQNEAQ (reference sequence). Trimming removed 1 base from V and 8 bases from J; junction bases left unmatched: 2. The chain's CDR3 is CASSLGDRGHEKLFF. The CDR3 nucleotides read TGTGCCAGCAGCTTAGGGGACAGGGGGCACGAAAAACTGTTTTTT.

J is TRBJ1-5 and V is TRBV7-2; 9 bases align to TRBD1. Germline V CDR1 and CDR2: SGHTA, FQGNSA. The CDR3 extends over 16 amino acids. The V gene end was trimmed by 4 bases and the J gene end by 5 bases; junction bases not matched to a gene: 9. The CDR3, as DNA: TGTGCCAGCAGCTCCTGGACAGGGGCGTACCATCAGCCCCAGCATTTT. Amino acids: CASSSWTGAYHQPQHF.

V usage is TRBV29-1 and J usage is TRBJ1-1; D is unclear. The germline V gene has CDR1 SQVTM and CDR2 ANQGSEA. CDR3 length: 12 amino acids. Trimming pared 5 bases from V and 5 bases from J, leaving 12 bases between. The CDR3 reads CSVCGTRTEAFF. DNA for the CDR3: TGCAGCGTTTGCGGTACGCGGACTGAAGCTTTCTTT.

The J gene is TRBJ1-4, the V gene TRBV5-6; the match to TRBD1 covers 11 bases. This CDR3 has 18 amino acids. CDR1 is SGHDT and CDR2 is YYEEEE in the germline V gene. V lost 4 bases to trimming and J lost 2 bases; unmatched junction nucleotides: 10. CDR3 nucleotides: TGTGCCAGCAGCAAAGGACAGGGGGCCGCCAAGACTAATGAAAAACTGTTTTTT. It specifies CASSKGQGAAKTNEKLFF.

This clone has a handful of counts. The CDR3, as DNA: TGTGCCTGTGACAGGGGGCGCGGTGGCTACACCTTC. Translating it yields CACDRGRGGYTF. V gene TRBV30 combines with J gene TRBJ1-2, with 10 bases aligning to TRBD1. The CDR3 length is 12 residues. The germline V gene has CDR1 GTSNPN and CDR2 SVGIG (reference sequence). The V gene end was trimmed by 6 bases and the J gene end by 7 bases; junction bases not matched to a gene: 5.

This chain connects TRBV3-1 (or the pseudogene TRBV3-2) to TRBJ1-1; TRBD1 aligns across 8 bases. Unmatched junction bases numbered 5, after V lost 3 bases and J lost 11 bases. Per germline, CDR1 LGHDT and CDR2 YNNKEL (reference sequence). CDR3 size: 12 residues. CDR3 DNA sequence: TGTGCCAGCAGCCAGACAGGGGATACGGCTTTCTTT. Translation: CASSQTGDTAFF.

The V gene is TRBV19, the J gene TRBJ2-1, with TRBD1 matching over 7 bases. The V segment lost 7 bases and the J segment 7 bases; nucleotides outside the gene matches: 16. CDR1 LNHDA and CDR2 SQIVND come from the germline V gene (reference sequence). This CDR3 contains 16 residues. This chain's CDR3 is CASTSQGDSSWNEQFF. The CDR3 bases are TGTGCCAGTACCTCGCAGGGGGATTCTAGTTGGAATGAGCAGTTCTTC. Full variable domain (missing parts from reference TRBV19 and TRBJ2-1): DGGITQSPKYLFRKEGQNVTLSCEQNLNHDAMYWYRQDPGQGLRLIYYSQIVNDFQKGDIAEGYSVSREKKESFPLTVTSAQKNPTAFYLCASTSQGDSSWNEQFFGPGTRLTVL.

The rearrangement links TRBV7-7 to TRBJ2-1; D is ambiguous. The CDR3 has 15 amino acids. Between the trimmed V and J ends, which lost 5 bases and 0 bases, there was a span of 11 bases. CDR1 and CDR2 from the germline V gene are SSHAT and FNYEAQ (reference sequence). This CDR3 reads CASSLSDRSYNEQFF. The CDR3 DNA follows: TGTGCCAGCAGCCTATCTGATCGCTCCTACAATGAGCAGTTCTTC. Variable domain in full (rest from reference TRBV7-7 and TRBJ2-1): GAGVSQSPRYKVTKRGQDVTLRCDPISSHATLYWYQQALGQGPEFLTYFNYEAQPDKSGLPSDRFSAERPEGSISTLTIQRTEQRDSAMYRCASSLSDRSYNEQFFGPGTRLTVL.

The V and J genes are TRBV5-8 and TRBJ1-1; maybe TRBD1 (5 bases). The CDR3 spans 17 residues. Between the trimmed V and J ends, which lost 4 bases and 1 base, there was a span of 20 bases. CDR1 is SGHTS, CDR2 YDEGEE, per germline. DNA for the CDR3: TGTGCCAGCAGCCCGCAGCCGGTGCAGGGAAGGAACACTGAAGCTTTCTTT. It is translated as CASSPQPVQGRNTEAFF.

The chain is built from TRBV19 and TRBJ1-1; 9 bases agree with TRBD1. The germline gives CDR1 LNHDA, CDR2 SQIVND (reference sequence). With 4 bases clipped from V and 3 bases from J, the junction kept 6 bases outside the gene matches. The CDR3 is made up of 15 amino acids. The CDR3 sequence is CASSTSGTGYTEAFF. The CDR3 coding sequence is TGTGCCAGTAGTACCTCCGGGACAGGGTACACTGAAGCTTTCTTT. The entire variable domain, with the rest obtained from reference TRBV19 and TRBJ1-1, is as follows: DGGITQSPKYLFRKEGQNVTLSCEQNLNHDAMYWYRQDPGQGLRLIYYSQIVNDFQKGDIAEGYSVSREKKESFPLTVTSAQKNPTAFYLCASSTSGTGYTEAFFGQGTRLTVV.

This clone was picked up a small number of times. The chain employs TRBV7-8 and TRBJ2-2; D might be TRBD1 (6 bases). The ends were cut back, 1 base at V and 1 base at J, with 13 bases in the middle. The CDR3 runs 17 residues. Per the germline V gene, CDR1 is SGHVS and CDR2 is FQNEAQ. The chain's CDR3 is CASSLEPGVMNTGELFF. CDR3 nucleotide sequence: TGTGCCAGCAGCTTAGAACCAGGGGTCATGAACACCGGGGAGCTGTTTTTT.

The chain uses TRBV28 and TRBJ1-4; 8 bases match TRBD1. After removal of 6 bases from V and 2 bases from J, the junction contained 2 bases not matched to a gene. CDR3 length: 14 residues. Germline V CDR1 and CDR2: MDHEN, SYDVKM. The CDR3 spells CASSNRGTNEKLFF. DNA for the CDR3: TGTGCCAGCAGCAACAGGGGGACTAATGAAAAACTGTTTTTT. Full variable domain (rest looked up from reference TRBV28 and TRBJ1-4): DVKVTQSSRYLVKRTGEKVFLECVQDMDHENMFWYRQDPGLGLRLIYFSYDVKMKEKGDIPEGYSVSREKKERFSLILESASTNQTSMYLCASSNRGTNEKLFFGSGTQLSVL.

The gene calls are TRBV5-6 and TRBJ1-2; possible D gene TRBD1, 6 bases. V gave up 2 bases and J gave up 1 base, with 9 bases separating them. Germline loops: CDR1 SGHDT, CDR2 YYEEEE. This CDR3 is built from 14 residues. CDR3 DNA sequence: TGTGCCAGCAGCTTAGCAGGGGATAACTATGGCTACACCTTC. Amino acids: CASSLAGDNYGYTF.

This clone was observed a single time. The chain is built from TRBV30 and TRBJ2-1, with 7 bases that match TRBD1. J lost 15 bases, V lost 5 bases, and 7 bases had no gene match. Germline lookup yields CDR1 GTSNPN and CDR2 SVGIG (reference sequence). This CDR3 has 10 residues. CDR3 bases: TGTGCCTGGGGACCGGGACAGCGGTTCTTC. This gives the protein CAWGPGQRFF.

V usage is TRBV19 and J usage is TRBJ2-2; the match to TRBD1 covers 10 bases. V was pared by 5 bases and J by 8 bases, with 14 bases of the junction left unmatched. CDR1 is LNHDA, CDR2 SQIVND, per germline (reference sequence). The CDR3 is 17 residues long. The CDR3 nucleotides read TGTGCCAGTAGTCCATCAAGGGGACAGGGGAGGAAGGGGGAGCTGTTTTTT. It is translated as CASSPSRGQGRKGELFF.

The V and J genes are TRBV2 and TRBJ2-5, with TRBD2 matching 7 bases. The CDR3 extends over 13 amino acids. Per germline, CDR1 SNHLY and CDR2 FYNNEI. With 6 bases clipped from V and 5 bases from J, the junction kept 6 bases outside the gene matches. CDR3 amino acids: CASRPAGWETQYF. The CDR3, as DNA: TGTGCCAGCAGGCCAGCGGGGTGGGAGACCCAGTACTTC.

The chain recombines TRBV19 with TRBJ2-1; 9 positions agree with TRBD2. This CDR3 comprises 15 residues. V lost 5 bases, J lost 7 bases, and 9 bases stayed unmatched. CDR1 and CDR2 from the germline V gene are LNHDA and SQIVND (reference sequence). CDR3 nucleotides: TGTGCCAGTAGTTCGGGACTAGCTACTGAGAATGAGCAGTTCTTC. It codes for CASSSGLATENEQFF.

The gene calls are TRBV4-2 and TRBJ1-2; 8 bases fit TRBD1. The CDR3 sequence is 14 residues long. V was clipped by 6 bases and J by 4 bases; unmatched bases: 7. Germline assignment: CDR1 LGHNA and CDR2 YNFKEQ. The CDR3, as DNA: TGTGCCAGCAGGGAAGACAGGGGAGTCTATGGCTACACCTTC. This sequence encodes CASREDRGVYGYTF.

This chain connects TRBV7-3 to TRBJ2-3, with D perhaps TRBD2 (5 bases). In germline, CDR1 is SGHTA, CDR2 FQGTGA. The CDR3 loop spans 15 amino acids. Trimming cost V 4 bases and J 0 bases, with 11 bases left between them. CDR3 residues: CASSYDYLSTDTQYF. The CDR3, as DNA: TGTGCCAGCAGCTATGACTATCTCAGCACAGATACGCAGTATTTT. The full variable domain, completed using reference TRBV7-3 and TRBJ2-3, is GAGVSQTPSNKVTEKGKYVELRCDPISGHTALYWYRQSLGQGPEFLIYFQGTGAADDSGLPNDRFFAVRPEGSVSTLKIQRTERGDSAVYLCASSYDYLSTDTQYFGPGTRLTVL.

This chain uses TRBV5-8 with TRBJ1-4, with D hard to call. This CDR3 has 13 amino acids. The ends were cut back, 1 base at V and 12 bases at J, with 13 bases in the middle. Germline CDR1 reads SGHTS; CDR2 reads YDEGEE. CDR3 bases: TGTGCCAGCAGCTTGCATAACAATCCTGAACTGTTTTTT. Its translation is CASSLHNNPELFF.

This clone came up a few times. The rearrangement joins TRBV18 to TRBJ2-2; TRBD1 is a possible D gene (5 bases). The CDR3 has 16 residues. V lost 5 bases and J lost 3, with 16 bases in between. Germline V CDR1 and CDR2: KGHSH, LQKENI. The CDR3 spells CASSDVAGSDTGELFF. The CDR3 bases are TGTGCCAGCTCAGATGTGGCAGGGTCGGACACCGGGGAGCTGTTTTTT.

The chain carries TRBV12-5 and TRBJ1-4, with 10 bases matching TRBD1. The CDR3 spans 15 residues. CDR1 and CDR2 from the germline V gene are LGHNT and FRNRAP. V dropped 6 bases and J dropped 4; count of bases not matched to a gene: 5. CDR3 DNA sequence: TGTGCTAGTGGCCCCGGGACAGGGGTTAATGAAAAACTGTTTTTT. Translating it yields CASGPGTGVNEKLFF.

The CDR3 reads CASSQVRTSYEQFF. CDR3 DNA: TGTGCCAGCAGCCAAGTCCGGACTAGTTATGAGCAGTTCTTC. The rearrangement links TRBV3-1 (or the pseudogene TRBV3-2) to TRBJ2-1; 7 bases align to TRBD2. CDR1 is LGHDT and CDR2 is YNNKEL in the germline V gene (reference sequence). Trimming removed 1 base from V and 8 bases from J; junction bases left unmatched: 5. The CDR3 has 14 residues.

This rearrangement joins TRBV10-3 to TRBJ1-2; 8 bases are a match to TRBD1. Looked up from germline, CDR1 is ENHRY and CDR2 is SYGVKD. With 3 bases clipped from V and 4 bases from J, the junction kept 7 bases outside the gene matches. The CDR3 extends over 15 amino acids. DNA of the CDR3: TGTGCCATCAGTGATGGAACAGGGGGTGGCTATGGCTACACCTTC. Encoded protein: CAISDGTGGGYGYTF.

Ten or more counts support this clone. This sequence joins TRBV5-1 and TRBJ2-1; 10 nucleotides line up with TRBD1. CDR3 length: 17 amino acids. Trimming cost V 4 bases and J 2 bases; bases outside gene matches: 9. The germline CDR1 and CDR2 sequences are SGHRS and YFSETQ. The CDR3 DNA sequence: TGCGCCAGCAGCCATAACTCCGGGACAGGGGCCTACAATGAGCAGTTCTTC. Protein sequence: CASSHNSGTGAYNEQFF.

This clone appeared once. The chain employs TRBV29-1 and TRBJ1-2; 9 bases are a match to TRBD1. Germline values: CDR1 SQVTM, CDR2 ANQGSEA. The CDR3 runs 12 residues. Trimming at V came to 7 bases and at J to 5 bases, leaving 5 bases not matched to a gene. The CDR3 loop is CSAPDRGYGYTF. CDR3 coding DNA: TGCAGCGCCCCCGACAGGGGGTATGGCTACACCTTC.